The present T cell receptor (beta chain) was sequenced within a study of cytomegalovirus exposure and HLA in healthy donors. Study at large: The same platform was used for the roughly 120 validation repertoires as for the 650 to 800 first-cohort repertoires, as reported in a later analysis.

The CDR3 consists of 15 residues. Per the germline V gene, CDR1 is MDHEN and CDR2 is SYDVKM. With V trimmed by 5 bases and J by 5 bases, 9 bases remained unmatched. The protocol was immunoSEQ multiplex PCR, while the TCRdb copy is restricted to in-frame clones and leaves out a portion. The data contain 200,000 to 250,000 clones, more than 85% of them singletons. The origin of this receptor is a man aged 18 to 30 in good health and CMV-seropositive. The sequenced sample was PBMCs. The J gene is TRBJ2-5, the V gene TRBV28; 9 bases align to TRBD1. The CDR3 sequence: CASSRQGVVGETQYF. For the CDR3, the DNA is TGTGCCAGCAGTCGACAGGGGGTTGTGGGTGAGACCCAGTACTTC.